Listed below are T cell receptor beta chains from one sample, sequenced in a study of blood T cell repertoires in COVID-19. Clones were sequenced by immunoSEQ multiplex PCR, and TCRdb holds only the in-frame ones, with some missing. The data hold 250,000 or so clones, with over 80% observed a single time. The sequenced sample was peripheral blood. The receptors come from a woman in her thirties or forties who had recovered from COVID-19. The CDR3 runs from the conserved cysteine through the conserved F or W. A D gene is named only where the DNA matches it firmly. Clone size is stated in some rows and not others, as once, few, many or a class when expanded.

d_call | j_call | v_call | clone_size | cdr3_nt | cdr3_aa
TRBD1 | TRBJ2-5 | TRBV19 | few | TGTGCCAGTAGACCTGGACAGGCCTCCCAAGAGACCCAGTACTTC | CASRPGQASQETQYF
TRBD2 | TRBJ2-7 | TRBV5-4 | once | TGTGCCAGCAGCTTGGACGGACTAGCGGGGGGGACTACCTACGAGCAGTACTTC | CASSLDGLAGGTTYEQYF
- | TRBJ2-3 | TRBV5-1 | - | TGCGCCAGCAGCCCCTCGGGAGTCGGTCCAGATACGCAGTATTTT | CASSPSGVGPDTQYF
TRBD1 | TRBJ1-2 | TRBV5-4 | once | TGTGCCAGCAGCGGAGGGACAGGGGATCTGGGTTATGGCTACACCTTC | CASSGGTGDLGYGYTF
TRBD1 | TRBJ1-3 | TRBV4-3 | - | TGCGCCAGCAGCCACCAAGGACAGGGGCACCGGGCCACCATATATTTT | CASSHQGQGHRATIYF
TRBD2 | TRBJ2-3 | TRBV14 | - | TGTGCCAGCAGCTACCTAGCGGGGGGCGACACAGATACGCAGTATTTT | CASSYLAGGDTDTQYF
- | TRBJ1-3 | TRBV18 | - | TGTGCCAGCTCTCCAAGTTACGAGATCGCCATATATTTT | CASSPSYEIAIYF
- | TRBJ2-3 | TRBV2 | - | TGTGCCAGCAGTGAACTGGCCACAGATACGCAGTATTTT | CASSELATDTQYF
TRBD1 | TRBJ1-1 | TRBV5-6 | - | TGTGCCAGCAGCCTGCCGGGACAGATGAACACTGAAGCTTTCTTT | CASSLPGQMNTEAFF
TRBD1 | TRBJ2-7 | TRBV4-3 | - | TGCGCCAGCAGCCACGGAACCGGGACAGAGGTATCCTACGAGCAGTACTTC | CASSHGTGTEVSYEQYF
- | TRBJ2-7 | TRBV19 | - | TGTGCCAGTAGTATGTCAGGGCTACGTTCCTACGAGCAGTACTTC | CASSMSGLRSYEQYF
TRBD1 | TRBJ1-5 | TRBV5-4 | - | TGTGCCAGCAGCTCATACCCCCGGGACAGGGGGCAAGATAGCAATCAGCCCCAGCATTTT | CASSSYPRDRGQDSNQPQHF
- | TRBJ1-1 | TRBV11-2 | - | TGTGCCAGCAGCTTACCCGGGGGAGGACGGGTAGCTTTCTTT | CASSLPGGGRVAFF
- | TRBJ2-3 | TRBV30 | once | TGTGCCTGGAGTGTACCCGCGGGGAGCACAGATACGCAGTATTTT | CAWSVPAGSTDTQYF
TRBD1 | TRBJ1-6 | TRBV7-9 | - | TGTGCCAGCAGGTCGGGACAGTCTAATTCACCCCTCCACTTT | CASRSGQSNSPLHF
TRBD1 | TRBJ2-7 | TRBV5-8 | - | TGTGCCAGCAGTCAGGACAGGGGTTTAAGTGGGCAGTACTTC | CASSQDRGLSGQYF
- | TRBJ1-5 | TRBV6-6 | - | TGTGCCAGCAGCCGTTCTTACTCAAGTAGCAATCAGCCCCAGCATTTT | CASSRSYSSSNQPQHF
- | TRBJ2-3 | TRBV2 | once | TGTGCCAGCAGGCTCACCGGGACACCTACTAGCACAGATACGCAGTATTTT | CASRLTGTPTSTDTQYF
TRBD2 | TRBJ2-2 | TRBV7-2 | - | TGTGCCAGCAGCTTTGATCGACTAGCCTTCACCGGGGAGCTGTTTTTT | CASSFDRLAFTGELFF
- | TRBJ2-2 | TRBV19 | - | TGTGCCAGTAGTCCCGGTAGAGACTGGACAAGGATCGGGGAGCTGTTTTTT | CASSPGRDWTRIGELFF
- | TRBJ1-6 | TRBV30 | - | TGTGCCTGGAGTGTACCGGGGGGAAGGTCACCCCTCCACTTT | CAWSVPGGRSPLHF
- | TRBJ1-2 | TRBV3-1/TRBV3-2 | - | TGTGCCAGCAGCCGCCGGGGGAGGGCGGACTATGGCTACACCTTC | CASSRRGRADYGYTF
TRBD1 | TRBJ2-1 | TRBV11-2 | - | TGTGCCAGCAGCTTGACTACACAGGGGCTCCGATACAATGAGCAGTTCTTC | CASSLTTQGLRYNEQFF
TRBD2 | TRBJ2-1 | TRBV9 | few | TGTGCCAGCAGCGTCACTAGCGGGGGGGCCAATGAGCAGTTCTTC | CASSVTSGGANEQFF